One TCR beta chain is described in this entry. Its antigen is not identified. Use of 60 Vbeta and 13 Jbeta primers characterized the PCR. The table came from immunoSEQ multiplex PCR; TCRdb's copy has only in-frame clones and leaves some out. The sample has approximately 150,000 clones; roughly 77% are singletons. This specimen comes from a study of cytomegalovirus exposure and HLA in healthy donors. As for the study in general: Counted in an early data release were 65 million to 100 million unique TCRs from HLA-typed donors. Study-level findings and limits: Researchers reported that three CMV-associated chains were confirmed in vitro as CMV antigen-specific.

Germline V gives CDR1 KGHSH, CDR2 LQKENI. The J segment lost 4 bases and the V segment lost 3 bases, leaving 5 bases of the junction unmatched. The CDR3 sequence is 15 residues long. Healthy individuals who donated bone marrow served as the donors. The TCR sequence derives from a man aged 35 to 55 in good health and CMV-seronegative. The rearrangement joins TRBV18 to TRBJ2-1; TRBD1 agrees at 8 bases. The material sequenced was PBMCs. In DNA, the CDR3 is TGTGCCAGCTCACCTGACAGGGGAGCTTACAATGAGCAGTTCTTC. Translated, it gives CASSPDRGAYNEQFF. The full variable domain, with the rest looked up from reference TRBV18 and TRBJ2-1, is NAGVMQNPRHLVRRRGQEARLRCSPMKGHSHVYWYRQLPEEGLKFMVYLQKENIIDESGMPKERFSAEFPKEGPSILRIQQVVRGDSAAYFCASSPDRGAYNEQFFGPGTRLTVL.